This T cell receptor beta chain comes out of a study of beta chain features in type 1 diabetes. Overall study findings and caveats: Shorter templates might be favored by PCR, equally in patients and controls. Moderate yet significant TCRB CDR3 shortening was seen in Type 1 diabetes patients in all four CD4+ subsets.

Regarding this clone: As yet, its antigen is unknown.

Expressed TCRB transcripts were sequenced, since all the RNA that had been isolated was reverse transcribed. Profiling relied on immunoSEQ multiplex PCR, and the TCRdb table lists in-frame clones only, not all of them. This table has around 300,000 clones, approximately 16% appearing once. This CDR3 has 13 residues. The germline CDR1 and CDR2 sequences are SGHNT and YYREEE (reference sequence). The V and J ends lost 2 bases and 6 bases, in that order; junction bases with no gene match: 1. Sequencing input: naive CD4+ T cells from blood. The TCR was taken from a man younger than 35 with type 1 diabetes. The V and J genes are TRBV5-4 and TRBJ2-2; the match to TRBD2 covers 7 bases. CDR3 coding DNA: TGTGCCAGCAGCTTAGCGGGACCCGGGGAGCTGTTTTTT. Its protein is CASSLAGPGELFF.